The 26 T cell receptor beta chains in this list originate from one sample, sequenced in a study of T cell responses to AZD1222 COVID-19 vaccine. The data were produced by immunoSEQ multiplex PCR, yet TCRdb's version contains in-frame clones alone and is incomplete. The table lists fewer than 100,000 clones, 75% to 90% of them singletons, with under 1.5% in the top ten. Specimen: peripheral blood, collected 28 days after the second AZD1222 dose. These TCRs come from an adult who received the AZD1222 COVID-19 vaccine.

The rearrangement links TRBV29-1 to TRBJ2-7; no clear D gene. Germline V lookup: CDR1 SQVTM, CDR2 ANQGSEA. Trimming took 0 bases from V and 2 from J, leaving 11 bases between them. The CDR3 sequence is 14 residues long. CDR3 amino acids: CSVEDRAGTYEQYF. CDR3 sequence (DNA): TGCAGCGTTGAAGATCGGGCCGGAACCTACGAGCAGTACTTC.

This chain joins TRBV19 and TRBJ1-1; maybe TRBD1 (6 bases). With 2 bases removed from V and 1 base from J, the gap between germline ends came to 17 bases. Germline assignment: CDR1 LNHDA and CDR2 SQIVND (reference sequence). This CDR3 has 17 residues. This CDR3 is CASSIWSPLGQNTEAFF. The CDR3 DNA is TGTGCCAGTAGTATATGGTCGCCTTTGGGACAGAACACTGAAGCTTTCTTT.

The rearrangement joins TRBV28 to TRBJ2-7, with D unclear. The germline gives CDR1 MDHEN, CDR2 SYDVKM. Trimming took off 6 bases at V and 3 bases at J, with 27 bases between the two ends. The CDR3 extends over 18 amino acids. CDR3 amino acids: CASSPSTVGRYVGYEQYF. The CDR3 DNA sequence: TGTGCCAGCAGCCCCTCCACCGTAGGACGTTACGTCGGCTACGAGCAGTACTTC.

The gene calls are TRBV12-3 or TRBV12-4 and TRBJ1-1; D is ambiguous. V lost 5 bases and J lost 5, with 12 bases in between. The CDR3 is 13 amino acids. The CDR3 reads CASSPRTRTEAFF. CDR3 coding DNA: TGTGCCAGCAGTCCCCGTACGAGAACTGAAGCTTTCTTT.

The chain couples TRBV18 to TRBJ1-1, with 7 bases identical to TRBD1. Germline V gene lookup returns CDR1 KGHSH and CDR2 LQKENI. This CDR3 contains 15 residues. The J segment lost 0 bases and the V segment lost 6 bases, leaving 7 bases of the junction unmatched. The DNA of the CDR3 is TGTGCCAGCTCTTTCCGGGACAGTATGAACACTGAAGCTTTCTTT. This sequence encodes CASSFRDSMNTEAFF.

The CDR3 reads CASSFHRDRGLQPQHF. The CDR3 nucleotides read TGTGCCAGCAGTTTCCACCGGGACAGGGGGCTTCAGCCCCAGCATTTT. The V call is TRBV6-2 or TRBV6-3, the J call TRBJ1-5, with 12 bases identical to TRBD1. Trimming at V came to 4 bases and at J to 6 bases, leaving 7 bases not matched to a gene. Germline V gene sequence: CDR1 MNHEY, CDR2 SVGEGT. CDR3 length: 16 residues.

The V gene is TRBV28, the J gene TRBJ1-1; no clear D. CDR1 is MDHEN and CDR2 is SYDVKM in the germline V gene. The CDR3 has 11 amino acids. V was pared by 4 bases and J by 1 base, with 1 base between. CDR3: CASSSNTEAFF. CDR3 sequence (DNA): TGTGCCAGCAGTTCGAACACTGAAGCTTTCTTT.

The chain is built from TRBV4-1 and TRBJ1-5; TRBD1 agrees at 8 bases. The CDR3 runs to 15 residues. The V gene end was trimmed by 6 bases and the J gene end by 1 base; junction bases not matched to a gene: 5. Germline CDR1 and CDR2: MGHRA and YSYEKL. The CDR3 is CASSPTGGSNQPQHF. CDR3 DNA sequence: TGCGCCAGCAGTCCCACAGGGGGAAGCAATCAGCCCCAGCATTTT.

The J gene is TRBJ2-7, the V gene TRBV7-9; possibly TRBD1 for D (6 bases). CDR1 is SEHNR and CDR2 is FQNEAQ in the germline V gene (reference sequence). This CDR3 comprises 13 residues. V was trimmed by 5 bases and J by 5 bases, leaving 13 bases between them. The CDR3 nucleotides read TGTGCCAGCAGCATAGACAGGCGCGACGAGCAGTACTTC. It is translated as CASSIDRRDEQYF.

J is TRBJ1-5 and V is TRBV28; 8 positions match TRBD1. This CDR3 is 16 amino acids long. The junction had 8 bases not matched to a gene; V was cut back by 5 bases and J by 2 bases. Germline-derived CDR1 and CDR2 are MDHEN and SYDVKM. The CDR3 sequence is CASSATGGRRNQPQHF. DNA of the CDR3: TGTGCCAGCAGTGCCACAGGGGGGCGCCGCAATCAGCCCCAGCATTTT.

The V call is TRBV3-1 (or the pseudogene TRBV3-2), the J call TRBJ2-2; D perhaps matches TRBD1 (5 bases). This CDR3 comprises 15 residues. Germline loops: CDR1 LGHDT, CDR2 YNNKEL (reference sequence). V was cut by 1 base and J by 4 bases, with 10 bases left in between. CDR3 in amino acids: CASSQVVQGTGELFF. For the CDR3, the DNA is TGTGCCAGCAGCCAAGTCGTCCAGGGCACCGGGGAGCTGTTTTTT.

This clone was picked up a small number of times. The rearrangement links TRBV6-5 to TRBJ1-1; D gene ambiguous. The V end was cut by 2 bases, the J end by 5 bases, with 18 bases between. The CDR3 totals 16 residues. CDR1 and CDR2 (germline): MNHEY, SVGAGI. CDR3 in amino acids: CASSYARGGGKTEAFF. CDR3 in DNA: TGTGCCAGCAGTTACGCCAGAGGCGGAGGAAAAACTGAAGCTTTCTTT.

Comment on this clone: A read error may produce the germline difference seen at one junction end. The chain carries TRBV7-6 and TRBJ2-1; 7 bases match TRBD2. The CDR3 extends over 18 amino acids. Per the germline V gene, CDR1 is SGHVS and CDR2 is FNYEAQ. CDR3 DNA: TGTGCCAGCAGCCTAGCCCCCCACGTGGCGGGGGAGGGAAATGAGCAGTTCTTC. It yields the protein CASSLAPHVAGEGNEQFF.

CDR3 nucleotide sequence: TGTGCCAGCAGCCCCGCGGAGGGGGGCGCCCCCCGGGGGACTGAAGCTTTCTTT. Translating it yields CASSPAEGGAPRGTEAFF. This chain uses TRBV5-8 with TRBJ1-1; weak D call: TRBD1 (6 bases). Germline-derived CDR1 and CDR2 are SGHTS and YDEGEE. V lost 4 bases and J lost 5, with 27 bases in between. This CDR3 has 18 residues.

This chain connects TRBV11-3 to TRBJ2-7; D call uncertain. There are 12 residues in the CDR3. Germline V lookup: CDR1 SGHNT, CDR2 YENEEA. Trimming removed 1 base from V and 2 bases from J, with 3 bases in between. CDR3 sequence: CASSLVTYEQYF. In DNA form, the CDR3 reads TGTGCCAGCAGCTTAGTTACCTACGAGCAGTACTTC.

The chain is built from TRBV28 and TRBJ1-2, with D uncertain. Trimming stripped 6 bases from V and 4 bases from J, with 9 bases between. The CDR3 is 12 amino acids. In germline, CDR1 is MDHEN, CDR2 SYDVKM. CDR3 loop: CASSLTLYGYTF. CDR3 nucleotides: TGTGCCAGCAGCCTGACCCTCTATGGCTACACCTTC.

The DNA of the CDR3 is TGCAGCGTTGTTGGGGGAGCTAATGAAAAACTGTTTTTT. Translating gives CSVVGGANEKLFF. This rearrangement joins TRBV29-1 to TRBJ1-4; a possible D gene is TRBD1 (5 bases). Trimming took off 4 bases at V and 3 bases at J, with 9 bases between the two ends. CDR1 and CDR2 (germline): SQVTM, ANQGSEA. The CDR3 extends over 13 amino acids.

Only one count was recorded for this clone. The chain employs TRBV7-3 and TRBJ2-3; 11 nucleotides align to TRBD2. Germline CDR1 is SGHTA and CDR2 is FQGTGA. Trimming removed 4 bases from V and 5 bases from J; junction bases left unmatched: 17. There are 19 residues in the CDR3. The CDR3 loop is CASSSPPSDSGGGIDTQYF. CDR3 coding DNA: TGTGCCAGCAGCTCCCCCCCGAGTGATAGCGGGGGGGGTATAGATACGCAGTATTTT.

In its sample, this clone was seen once. V gene TRBV4-1 combines with J gene TRBJ1-4; D remains ambiguous. Trimming stripped 2 bases from V and 6 bases from J, with 13 bases between. Germline values: CDR1 MGHRA, CDR2 YSYEKL. This CDR3 is 15 amino acids long. CDR3 sequence reads: CASSQTAADHEKLFF. In DNA form, the CDR3 reads TGCGCCAGCAGCCAAACCGCGGCCGACCATGAAAAACTGTTTTTT.

The rearrangement links TRBV6-6 to TRBJ1-1, with TRBD1 matching over 11 bases. V shed 6 bases, J shed 2 bases, and the junction held 8 bases outside the gene matches. The germline V gene encodes CDR1 MNHNY and CDR2 SVGAGI (reference sequence). The CDR3 contains 16 residues. The CDR3 nucleotides are TGTGCCAGCAGCCCCGGACAGGGGGCAGGAAACACTGAAGCTTTCTTT. As protein: CASSPGQGAGNTEAFF.

V and J are TRBV18 and TRBJ1-5; TRBD1 aligns across 8 bases. The CDR3 covers 14 residues. Germline trimming cut 3 bases from V and 15 bases from J; bases unmatched to any gene: 13. Per the germline V gene, CDR1 is KGHSH and CDR2 is LQKENI. CDR3 bases: TGTGCCAGCTCACCGATCCCCCAGGGGGCAGGCCGGCATTTT. Translated, it gives CASSPIPQGAGRHF.

The CDR3 nucleotides are TGTGCCAGCAGTTACGCTGGACAGGGAGGGCGTTCACCCCTCCACTTT. This translates into CASSYAGQGGRSPLHF. This chain links TRBV6-5 with TRBJ1-6; the match to TRBD1 covers 8 bases. Germline V gene sequence: CDR1 MNHEY, CDR2 SVGAGI. This CDR3 has 16 amino acids. The V gene end was trimmed by 2 bases and the J gene end by 9 bases; junction bases not matched to a gene: 9.

The V and J genes are TRBV6-6 and TRBJ1-5; no clear D gene. CDR3 size: 14 residues. V was clipped by 1 base and J by 5 bases, with 9 bases between them. CDR1 MNHNY and CDR2 SVGAGI come from the germline V gene (reference sequence). CDR3 DNA sequence: TGTGCCAGCAGTTACTGGGGTCGGGATCAGCCCCAGCATTTT. Translated, it gives CASSYWGRDQPQHF.

The gene calls are TRBV6-2 or TRBV6-3 and TRBJ1-1, with D uncertain. Germline V lookup: CDR1 MNHEY, CDR2 SVGEGT. V lost 6 bases, J lost 1 base, and 12 bases lay in between. The CDR3 spans 14 residues. CDR3 nucleotide sequence: TGTGCCAGCAGCCCCACGGTCTCGAACACTGAAGCTTTCTTT. It specifies CASSPTVSNTEAFF.

This chain links TRBV20-1 with TRBJ1-1; D unresolved. The CDR3 is 10 amino acids. V was trimmed by 5 bases and J by 5 bases, leaving 6 bases between them. CDR1 and CDR2 (germline): DFQATT, SNEGSKA (reference sequence). The CDR3 DNA follows: TGCAGTGCTGGGTTGACTGAAGCTTTCTTT. Amino acid sequence: CSAGLTEAFF.

This clone was counted once. The CDR3 nucleotides are TGTGCCAGCACTGAGCGGGGGGGCCAAAACATTCAGTACTTC. Protein sequence: CASTERGGQNIQYF. This rearrangement joins TRBV28 to TRBJ2-4; TRBD2 matches 10 bases. The germline V gene encodes CDR1 MDHEN and CDR2 SYDVKM. The CDR3 totals 14 residues. Trimming cost V 7 bases and J 5 bases; bases outside gene matches: 5.